These 18 T cell receptor beta chains originate from one sample sequenced in a study of PD-L1 blockade in urothelial cancer. The data were produced by immunoSEQ multiplex PCR, yet TCRdb's version contains in-frame clones alone and is incomplete. This sample has almost 90,000 clones, with around 83% found just once. Described time point: pretreatment peripheral blood. Here the sequenced sample was PBMCs, taken around atezolizumab (anti-PD-L1) treatment. The receptors were gathered from a man in his 60s with urothelial cancer.

The rearrangement uses TRBV19 and TRBJ2-3, with TRBD2 matching 11 bases. The CDR3 contains 15 residues. Germline loops: CDR1 LNHDA, CDR2 SQIVND (reference sequence). Trimming at V came to 5 bases and at J to 3 bases, leaving 4 bases not matched to a gene. CDR3 nucleotides: TGTGCCAGTAGTGCCCTAGCGGGAGGAACAGATACGCAGTATTTT. It specifies CASSALAGGTDTQYF.

The chain joins TRBV5-1 to TRBJ2-5, with D maybe TRBD2 (6 bases). Trimming shortened V by 0 bases and J by 5 bases, and 20 bases separated the two germline ends. CDR3 length equals 17 residues. From germline, CDR1 is SGHRS and CDR2 YFSETQ. The CDR3 sequence: CASSLGGGAATTETQYF. CDR3 sequence (DNA): TGCGCCAGCAGCTTGGGAGGAGGGGCGGCCACAACGGAGACCCAGTACTTC.

The chain combines TRBV9 with TRBJ1-1, with 7 bases lining up with TRBD1. From germline, CDR1 is SGDLS and CDR2 YYNGEE. The CDR3 consists of 13 residues. V was pared by 3 bases and J by 1 base, with 0 bases of the junction left unmatched. CDR3 residues: CASSGQGNTEAFF. The CDR3 region has the DNA TGTGCCAGCAGCGGACAGGGGAACACTGAAGCTTTCTTT. Looking up the rest from reference TRBV9 and TRBJ1-1 gives the full variable domain: DSGVTQTPKHLITATGQRVTLRCSPRSGDLSVYWYQQSLDQGLQFLIQYYNGEERAKGNILERFSAQQFPDLHSELNLSSLELGDSALYFCASSGQGNTEAFFGQGTRLTVV.

The chain joins TRBV4-1 to TRBJ1-6, with 7 bases lining up with TRBD1. The CDR3 is made up of 17 amino acids. Germline lookup yields CDR1 MGHRA and CDR2 YSYEKL. V gave up 0 bases and J gave up 5 bases; unmatched junction bases: 7. CDR3 nucleotides: TGCGCCAGCAGCCAAGATAGGGACAGCACAAATAATTCACCCCTCCACTTT. This encodes CASSQDRDSTNNSPLHF.

CDR3 amino acids: CASSKVQGLAGGPNTGELFF. The CDR3 nucleotides read TGTGCCAGCAGCAAAGTCCAAGGACTAGCGGGAGGGCCGAACACCGGGGAGCTGTTTTTT. This chain links TRBV21-1 with TRBJ2-2; the table calls TRBD2, which could not be checked here. TRBV21-1 is given as a pseudogene. This CDR3 spans 20 amino acids.

This chain connects TRBV9 to TRBJ1-1, with D tentatively TRBD1 (6 bases). The CDR3 is 13 residues long. Trimming stripped 1 base from V and 5 bases from J, with 9 bases between. Germline CDR1 is SGDLS and CDR2 is YYNGEE. CDR3 in amino acids: CASSVQGRTEAFF. Written as DNA, the CDR3 is TGTGCCAGCAGCGTACAGGGGCGAACTGAAGCTTTCTTT.

The V call is TRBV18, the J call TRBJ1-2; no clear D. The CDR3 sequence is 16 residues long. CDR1 and CDR2 (germline): KGHSH, LQKENI. The V end was cut by 2 bases, the J end by 1 base, with 14 bases between. The CDR3 nucleotides are TGTGCCAGCTCACCAGAACGGGGAAGAGTTAACTATGGCTACACCTTC. Its protein product is CASSPERGRVNYGYTF.

This rearrangement joins TRBV13 to TRBJ2-5; 9 bases map to TRBD1. The CDR3 spans 15 residues. Germline V CDR1 and CDR2: PRHDT, FYEKMQ (reference sequence). Germline trimming cut 4 bases from V and 2 bases from J; bases unmatched to any gene: 5. CDR3 region: CASSSRGTGQETQYF. In DNA form, the CDR3 reads TGTGCCAGCAGCTCCCGGGGGACAGGGCAAGAGACCCAGTACTTC.

The V call is TRBV7-6, the J call TRBJ1-5; the D is unclear. Germline-derived CDR1 and CDR2 are SGHVS and FNYEAQ. V lost 1 base to trimming and J lost 5 bases, with 9 bases between them. The CDR3 spans 14 residues. The DNA for the CDR3 is TGTGCCAGCAGCTTAGGGGCAGAAGATCAGCCCCAGCATTTT. This codes for CASSLGAEDQPQHF.

V gene TRBV9 combines with J gene TRBJ2-5; 7 bases match TRBD1. Germline loops: CDR1 SGDLS, CDR2 YYNGEE. CDR3 length: 15 residues. The trim removed 0 bases at V and 6 bases at J, leaving 8 bases unmatched. CDR3: CASSVERDRVKTQYF. CDR3 nucleotides: TGTGCCAGCAGCGTAGAGAGAGACAGGGTTAAGACCCAGTACTTC. The full variable domain, its missing parts supplied by reference TRBV9 and TRBJ2-5, is DSGVTQTPKHLITATGQRVTLRCSPRSGDLSVYWYQQSLDQGLQFLIQYYNGEERAKGNILERFSAQQFPDLHSELNLSSLELGDSALYFCASSVERDRVKTQYFGPGTRLLVL.

The genes are TRBV2 and TRBJ2-1, with 10 bases fitting TRBD1. The germline gives CDR1 SNHLY, CDR2 FYNNEI. Germline trimming cut 2 bases from V and 0 bases from J; bases unmatched to any gene: 16. CDR3 length: 21 residues. CDR3 sequence (DNA): TGTGCCAGCAGTGAAAGGTCTTGGAGACAGGGGGCCAGGAGCTCCTACAATGAGCAGTTCTTC. Protein: CASSERSWRQGARSSYNEQFF.

V is TRBV7-8 and J is TRBJ2-7; 9 nucleotides agree with TRBD1. This CDR3 is 14 amino acids long. Per the germline V gene, CDR1 is SGHVS and CDR2 is FQNEAQ. V lost 1 base to trimming and J lost 9 bases; unmatched junction nucleotides: 7. CDR3 residues: CASSLVEGQGPQYF. The CDR3, as DNA: TGTGCCAGCAGCTTAGTCGAAGGACAGGGGCCGCAGTACTTC. Together with reference TRBV7-8 and TRBJ2-7, the CDR3 gives the full variable domain: GAGVSQSPRYKVAKRGQDVALRCDPISGHVSLFWYQQALGQGPEFLTYFQNEAQLDKSGLPSDRFFAERPEGSVSTLKIQRTQQEDSAVYLCASSLVEGQGPQYFGPGTRLTVT.

The chain recombines TRBV30 with TRBJ2-5, with 7 bases that match TRBD1. V lost 2 bases and J lost 3; bases outside the gene matches: 3. CDR3 length: 13 residues. Germline CDR1 reads GTSNPN; CDR2 reads SVGIG (reference sequence). Here the CDR3 DNA reads TGTGCCTGGAGTTGGCAGGGGGAAGAGACCCAGTACTTC. Amino acids: CAWSWQGEETQYF.

The CDR3 loop is CASSLTSGGAPNTDTQYF. CDR3 nucleotide sequence: TGTGCCAGCAGCTTGACTAGCGGGGGGGCCCCTAACACAGATACGCAGTATTTT. The chain uses TRBV7-3 and TRBJ2-3; 14 bases agree with TRBD2. CDR1 and CDR2 from the germline V gene are SGHTA and FQGTGA. The J segment lost 2 bases and the V segment lost 3 bases, leaving 7 bases of the junction unmatched. This CDR3 is 18 amino acids long.

The genes are TRBV5-1 and TRBJ2-7; 8 nucleotides line up with TRBD1. The CDR3 covers 15 residues. J was trimmed by 2 bases and V by 2 bases; bases with no gene match: 6. Germline CDR1 and CDR2: SGHRS and YFSETQ. CDR3 in amino acids: CASSLKETGAYEQYF. Here the CDR3 DNA reads TGCGCCAGCAGCTTAAAAGAGACAGGGGCCTACGAGCAGTACTTC.

The rearrangement joins TRBV5-8 to TRBJ2-7, with a weak D call TRBD1 (6 bases). Germline CDR1 and CDR2: SGHTS and YDEGEE. The CDR3 contains 15 residues. The ends were cut back, 2 bases at V and 1 base at J, with 13 bases in the middle. The CDR3 loop reads CASSFSQGRSYEQYF. The CDR3, as DNA: TGTGCCAGCAGCTTTTCACAGGGTCGATCCTACGAGCAGTACTTC.

The chain links TRBV27 to TRBJ1-1, with D perhaps TRBD1 (6 bases). Trimming shortened V by 5 bases and J by 5 bases, and 9 bases separated the two germline ends. CDR1 is MNHEY and CDR2 is SMNVEV in the germline V gene (reference sequence). The CDR3 extends over 12 amino acids. The CDR3 reads CASSGTGTEAFF. CDR3 sequence (DNA): TGTGCCAGCAGTGGAACAGGGACTGAAGCTTTCTTT.

The chain employs TRBV7-2 and TRBJ1-5; 7 nucleotides line up with TRBD1. The CDR3 has 13 residues. Germline CDR1 SGHTA, CDR2 FQGNSA. V lost 4 bases to trimming and J lost 11 bases; unmatched junction nucleotides: 8. The DNA of the CDR3 is TGTGCCAGCAGCTCGGGACAGACTAGGGCCCAGCATTTT. Encoded protein: CASSSGQTRAQHF.